This is a list of T cell receptor beta chains from one sample in a study of T cell responses to AZD1222 COVID-19 vaccine. The method was immunoSEQ multiplex PCR; TCRdb's version includes in-frame clones alone and lacks a portion of them. The table lists 83,000 or so clones, more than 70% of them singletons. The specimen comprised peripheral blood, sampled on day 0 of AZD1222 vaccination. The receptors stem from an adult in good health. The CDR3 runs from the conserved cysteine through the conserved F or W. The D gene is left open where the match is weak. Not all rows give a size; the values are once, few, many and, for expanded clones, a class.

TRBV4-1,TRBJ2-7,TRBD2,NA,TGCGCCAGCAGCCAAGATTCTGCGGGAGTAAGCGAGCAGTACTTC,CASSQDSAGVSEQYF
TRBV19,TRBJ2-3,TRBD2,few,TGTGCCAGTAGTAGGAAGCGGGAGTCAGATACGCAGTATTTT,CASSRKRESDTQYF
TRBV7-2,TRBJ1-2,TRBD1,NA,TGTGCCAGCAGCTCCACAGGGGGCAGGGGCTACACCTTC,CASSSTGGRGYTF
TRBV24-1,TRBJ2-2,NA,NA,TGTGCCACCAGTGAGGGTTCTTTCGGCAGGGTGAGGGCCGGGGAGCTGTTTTTT,CATSEGSFGRVRAGELFF
TRBV2,TRBJ1-5,NA,once,TGTGCCAGCAGTATACAGGGTGGCAATCAGCCCCAGCATTTT,CASSIQGGNQPQHF
TRBV9,TRBJ2-2,NA,NA,TGTGCCAGCAGGAACGGGGAGGTCGGGGAGCTGTTTTTT,CASRNGEVGELFF
TRBV27,TRBJ1-6,NA,NA,TGTGCCAGCAGTAAACTGGGGGTCCATAATTCACCCCTCCACTTT,CASSKLGVHNSPLHF
TRBV9,TRBJ2-7,TRBD1,NA,TGTGCCAGCAGCGCCGGGACAGGGCTCTCCTACGAGCAGTACTTC,CASSAGTGLSYEQYF
TRBV10-3,TRBJ1-2,TRBD1,NA,TGTGCCATCAGTGAGCCCGACAGGGGCAATGGCTACACCTTC,CAISEPDRGNGYTF
TRBV2,TRBJ1-5,NA,NA,TGTGCCAGCAGTGATTCGTCAGGGAGGCAGCCCCAGCATTTT,CASSDSSGRQPQHF